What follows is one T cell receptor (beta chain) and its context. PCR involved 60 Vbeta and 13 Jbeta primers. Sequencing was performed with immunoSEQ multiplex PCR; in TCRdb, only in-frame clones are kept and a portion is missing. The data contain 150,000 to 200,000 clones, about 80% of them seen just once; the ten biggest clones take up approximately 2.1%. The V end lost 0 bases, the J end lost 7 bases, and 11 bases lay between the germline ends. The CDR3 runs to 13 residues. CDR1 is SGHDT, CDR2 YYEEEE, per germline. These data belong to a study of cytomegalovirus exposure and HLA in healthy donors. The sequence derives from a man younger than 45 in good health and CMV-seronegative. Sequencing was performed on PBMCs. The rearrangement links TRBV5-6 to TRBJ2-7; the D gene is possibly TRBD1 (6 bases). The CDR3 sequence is CASSLVGAVEQYF. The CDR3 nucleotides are TGTGCCAGCAGCTTGGTGGGGGCGGTTGAGCAGTACTTC.